This TCR beta chain emerged from a study of OX40 agonist ivuxolimab in advanced cancers. The repertoire was sequenced with immunoSEQ multiplex PCR; TCRdb's copy has only in-frame clones and lacks some. The sample contains 65,000 to 90,000 clones, approximately 86% of which appear only once. The CDR3 covers 16 residues. CDR1 and CDR2 (germline): GTSNPN, SVGIG (reference sequence). J was trimmed by 5 bases and V by 3 bases; bases with no gene match: 8. On cycle 4 day 1 and cycle 7 day 1, as well as at baseline, blood was sampled. The sample here was CD4+ or CD8+ T cells sorted from blood, taken in a trial of the OX40 agonist ivuxolimab. This receptor was identified in an adult with an advanced solid tumor such as melanoma, head and neck, liver or kidney cancer. The chain joins TRBV30 to TRBJ2-2, with 11 bases matching TRBD2. Here the CDR3 DNA reads TGTGCCTGGAGCCCCAGACTAGCGGGACGGACCGGGGAGCTGTTTTTT. Its protein product is CAWSPRLAGRTGELFF.